These T cell receptor beta chains were read from a single sample in a study of shared clonotypes between healthy human individuals. Only in-frame clones appear in the TCRdb table, and some are missing; sequencing was by immunoSEQ multiplex PCR. The repertoire includes approximately 2.5 million clones, roughly 93% of them detected once, and about 0.39% sits in the top ten. The source material was naive CD4+ T cells from PBMCs. The receptors here all came from a man younger than 35 in good health. Some clones in this sample may be carry-over from other donors' samples. Both conserved end residues are part of each CDR3. Fields, in order: V gene, CDR3 protein.

>TRBV6-5
CASSYPSDLYGYTF
>TRBV19
CASSPIPGGPAGELFF
>TRBV27
CASSIAGITDTQYF
>TRBV7-9
CASSLGLAGGEETQYF
>TRBV28
CASSPRGLETQYF
>TRBV11-2
CASSLAQGPSTRYEQYF
>TRBV5-1
CASSLGTSGHYEQFF
>TRBV5-1
CASSLAEDRNNEQFF
>TRBV10-3
CATKGQEGNQPQHF
>TRBV18
CASSPTRLALNTDTQYF
>TRBV29-1
CSVGKTGLYEQYF
>TRBV19
CASSSAGDRDMLVGGYTF
>TRBV6-1
CASSEKYWDRGRQPQHF
>TRBV7-2
CASSLDGTYEQYF
>TRBV29-1
CSVDVAAETQYF
>TRBV27
CASRETRLSNQPQHF
>TRBV7-3
CASSLRSGDSNEQFF
>TRBV7-2
CASSFTFRTSGPAYEQYF
>TRBV5-4
CASRPYRDRDSYEQYF
>TRBV7-2
CASRAGLLIDSNQPQHF
>TRBV5-1
CASSYSTGYNEQFF
>TRBV7-3
CASSLIPDFYTGELFF
>TRBV5-1
CASSEPSGSNADTQYF
>TRBV12-5
CASAVDYTYEQYF
>TRBV9
CASSVVGVEGIQYF
>TRBV15
CATSREMGREQYF
>TRBV5-5
CASSLGLAGTDTQYF
>TRBV30
CAWGDRPAGWETQYF
>TRBV19
CASSIGGAEAFF
>TRBV9
CASSVQGPRTGELFF